The subject of this entry is one T cell receptor beta chain. The CDR3 is made up of 16 amino acids. Germline CDR1 is SGHNT and CDR2 is YENEEA. The V and J ends lost 5 bases and 7 bases, in that order; junction bases with no gene match: 9. Sequencing used immunoSEQ multiplex PCR; TCRdb keeps in-frame clones, though not all of them. The data show about 180,000 clones, about 82% seen once. This sample was taken from a study of blood T cell repertoires in COVID-19. Study-level background: From T cells, B-cell-depleted T cells, or PBMCs came the material, which was cDNA or gDNA.

Sequencing was done on a sample of peripheral blood. This clonotype originated in a man in his 70s with active or convalescent COVID-19. The chain recombines TRBV11-3 with TRBJ2-2, with 11 bases that match TRBD2. The CDR3 sequence: CASSQETSGSNGELFF. The DNA for the CDR3 is TGTGCCAGCAGCCAGGAAACTAGCGGGAGCAACGGGGAGCTGTTTTTT. The full variable domain, rest sourced from reference TRBV11-3 and TRBJ2-2, is EAGVVQSPRYKIIEKKQPVAFWCNPISGHNTLYWYLQNLGQGPELLIRYENEEAVDDSQLPKDRFSAERLKGVDSTLKIQPAELGDSAVYLCASSQETSGSNGELFFGEGSRLTVL.